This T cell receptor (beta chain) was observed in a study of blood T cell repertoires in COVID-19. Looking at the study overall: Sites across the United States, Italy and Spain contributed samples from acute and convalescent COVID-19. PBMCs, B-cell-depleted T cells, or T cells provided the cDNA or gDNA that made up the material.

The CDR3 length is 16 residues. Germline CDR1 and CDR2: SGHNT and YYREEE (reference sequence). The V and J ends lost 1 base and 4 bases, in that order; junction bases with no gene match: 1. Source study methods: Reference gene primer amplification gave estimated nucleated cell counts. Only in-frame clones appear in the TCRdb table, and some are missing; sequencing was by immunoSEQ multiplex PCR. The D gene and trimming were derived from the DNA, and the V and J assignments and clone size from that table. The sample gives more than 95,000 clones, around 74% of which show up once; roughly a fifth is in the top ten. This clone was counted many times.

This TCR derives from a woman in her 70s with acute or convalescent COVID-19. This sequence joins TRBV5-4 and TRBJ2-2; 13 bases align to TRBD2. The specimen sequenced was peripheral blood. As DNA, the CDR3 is TGTGCCAGCAGCTTGAGGACTAGCGGGGGCACCGGGGAGCTGTTTTTT. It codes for CASSLRTSGGTGELFF.